The rows below give T cell receptor beta chains drawn from one sample of a study of siplizumab effects on memory and regulatory T cells. Assay used: immunoSEQ multiplex PCR; TCRdb lists only in-frame clones, some missing. The repertoire holds some 64,000 clones, with 79% as singletons. Specimen: memory CD4+ T cells sorted from blood. Every receptor here comes from a human donor in good health. CDR3s leave out the opening cysteine and the closing phenylalanine or tryptophan. A D gene is named only where the DNA matches it firmly.

TRBD2	TRBJ2-1	TRBV7-2	ASSGTSGARGEQF
NA	TRBJ1-5	TRBV19	ASLGAVYQPQH
NA	TRBJ1-2	TRBV28	ASSSIQGRGYT
NA	TRBJ1-6	TRBV2	ASSLQGSGNSPLH
NA	TRBJ1-2	TRBV18	ASSPQAATDIYGYI
NA	TRBJ1-4	TRBV7-2	ASSAPNSDLF
NA	TRBJ2-1	TRBV7-9	ASSHRDGEQF
NA	TRBJ1-1	TRBV6-1	ASSDGHREAF
NA	TRBJ1-2	TRBV27	ASSSDDRPHGYT
NA	TRBJ2-5	TRBV20-1	RPGETQY
NA	TRBJ1-2	TRBV4-3	ASSQEFGLFQGGYT
NA	TRBJ1-1	TRBV7-2	ASSPSREAF
TRBD2	TRBJ2-7	TRBV7-3	ASKRLAGGSEQY
TRBD2	TRBJ2-3	TRBV27	ASTLLSGGLDTQY
NA	TRBJ2-5	TRBV28	ASRSGVRETQY